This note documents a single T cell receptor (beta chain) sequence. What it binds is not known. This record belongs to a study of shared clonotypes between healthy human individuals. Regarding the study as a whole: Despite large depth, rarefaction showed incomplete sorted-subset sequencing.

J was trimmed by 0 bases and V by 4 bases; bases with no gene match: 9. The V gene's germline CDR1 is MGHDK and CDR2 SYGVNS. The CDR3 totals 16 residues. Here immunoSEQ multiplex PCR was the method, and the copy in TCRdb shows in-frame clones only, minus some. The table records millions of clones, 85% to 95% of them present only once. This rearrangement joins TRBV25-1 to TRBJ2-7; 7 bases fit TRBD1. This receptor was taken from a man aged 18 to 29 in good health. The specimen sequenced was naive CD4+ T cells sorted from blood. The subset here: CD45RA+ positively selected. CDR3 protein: CASSAHTTGPSYEQYF. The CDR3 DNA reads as TGTGCCAGCAGTGCCCACACGACAGGGCCCTCCTACGAGCAGTACTTC.